The next 5 T cell receptor beta chains were all read from a single sample in a study of OX40 agonist ivuxolimab in advanced cancers. Assay: immunoSEQ multiplex PCR; the TCRdb copy retains only in-frame clones and omits some. In the table there are under 95,000 clones, about 83% of which are singletons. The sequences come from CD4+ or CD8+ T cells sorted from blood, collected in a trial of the OX40 agonist ivuxolimab. These receptors all stem from an adult with an advanced solid tumor such as melanoma, head and neck, liver or kidney cancer.

V gene TRBV6-1 combines with J gene TRBJ2-7, with D possibly matching TRBD1 (6 bases). Between the trimmed V and J ends, which lost 6 bases and 3 bases, there was a span of 15 bases. Germline loops: CDR1 MNHNS, CDR2 SASEGT. This CDR3 has 14 amino acids. CDR3 amino acids: CASRGTEGGYEQYF. Here the CDR3 DNA reads TGTGCCAGCAGGGGGACCGAAGGGGGCTACGAGCAGTACTTC.

The CDR3 loop is CAISGASYGYTF. The CDR3 nucleotides are TGTGCCATCAGTGGGGCTTCCTATGGCTACACCTTC. V is TRBV10-3 and J is TRBJ1-2; D unresolved. CDR3 length equals 12 residues. V was trimmed by 4 bases and J by 4 bases, leaving 7 bases between them. Germline CDR1 and CDR2: ENHRY and SYGVKD.

This chain links TRBV30 with TRBJ1-3; the D is unclear. The CDR3 is 11 amino acids. V was clipped by 3 bases and J by 3 bases, with 3 bases between them. CDR1 and CDR2 (germline): GTSNPN, SVGIG (reference sequence). DNA of the CDR3: TGTGCCTGGAGATTTGGAAACACCATATATTTT. Its protein product is CAWRFGNTIYF.

This sequence joins TRBV11-2 and TRBJ1-1, with D hard to call. The V gene lost 1 base and the J gene lost 2 bases, with 5 bases spanning the gap. From germline, CDR1 is SGHAT and CDR2 FQNNGV. The CDR3 runs 13 residues. As DNA, the CDR3 is TGTGCCAGCAGCTTAGCAGTTAACACTGAAGCTTTCTTT. This codes for CASSLAVNTEAFF.

This clone was seen only a few times. This chain joins TRBV7-6 and TRBJ1-5; D may be TRBD1 (6 bases). Germline loops: CDR1 SGHVS, CDR2 FNYEAQ. Trimming left V 2 bases short and J 6 bases short, with 11 bases between. The CDR3 runs to 14 residues. CDR3: CASSLLGGSQPQHF. CDR3 nucleotides: TGTGCCAGCAGCTTATTGGGGGGCAGTCAGCCCCAGCATTTT.